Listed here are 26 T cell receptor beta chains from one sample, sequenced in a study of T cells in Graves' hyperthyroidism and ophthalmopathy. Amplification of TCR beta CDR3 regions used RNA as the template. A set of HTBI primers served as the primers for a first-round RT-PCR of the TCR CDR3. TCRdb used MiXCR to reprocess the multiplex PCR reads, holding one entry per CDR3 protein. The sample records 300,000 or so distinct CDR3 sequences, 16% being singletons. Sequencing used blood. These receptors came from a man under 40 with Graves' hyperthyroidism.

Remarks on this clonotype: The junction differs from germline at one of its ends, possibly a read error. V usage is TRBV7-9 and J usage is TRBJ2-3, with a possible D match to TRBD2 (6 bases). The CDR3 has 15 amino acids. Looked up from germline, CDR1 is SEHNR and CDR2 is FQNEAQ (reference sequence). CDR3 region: CASSPGLPSTYTQYF. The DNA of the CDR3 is TGTGCCAGCAGCCCGGGACTTCCCTCCACATATACGCAGTATTTT. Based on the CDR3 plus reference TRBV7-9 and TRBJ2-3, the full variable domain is DTGVSQNPRHKITKRGQNVTFRCDPISEHNRLYWYRQTLGQGPEFLTYFQNEAQLEKSRLLSDRFSAERPKGSFSTLEIQRTEQGDSAMYLCASSPGLPSTYTQYFGPGTRLTVL.

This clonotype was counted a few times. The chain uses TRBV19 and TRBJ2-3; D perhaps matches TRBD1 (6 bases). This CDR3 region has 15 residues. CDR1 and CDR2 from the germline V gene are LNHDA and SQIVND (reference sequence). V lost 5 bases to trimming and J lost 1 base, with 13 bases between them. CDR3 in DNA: TGTGCCAGTAGTCTCGGGACACCCGGCACAGATACGCAGTATTTT. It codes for CASSLGTPGTDTQYF.

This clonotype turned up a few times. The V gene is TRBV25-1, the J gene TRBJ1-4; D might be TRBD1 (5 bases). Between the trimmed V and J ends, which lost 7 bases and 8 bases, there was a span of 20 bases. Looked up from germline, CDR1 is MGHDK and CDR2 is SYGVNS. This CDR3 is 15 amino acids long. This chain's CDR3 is CASIPPGGGYEKLFF. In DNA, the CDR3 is TGTGCCAGCATACCCCCTGGGGGGGGATACGAAAAACTGTTTTTT.

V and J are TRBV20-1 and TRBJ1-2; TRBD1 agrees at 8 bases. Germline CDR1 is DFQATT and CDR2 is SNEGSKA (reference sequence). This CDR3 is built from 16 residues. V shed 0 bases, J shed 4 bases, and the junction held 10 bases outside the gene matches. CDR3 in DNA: TGCAGTGCTAGAGATGCGGGGTCAGGGGGCCCCTATGGCTACACCTTC. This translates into CSARDAGSGGPYGYTF.

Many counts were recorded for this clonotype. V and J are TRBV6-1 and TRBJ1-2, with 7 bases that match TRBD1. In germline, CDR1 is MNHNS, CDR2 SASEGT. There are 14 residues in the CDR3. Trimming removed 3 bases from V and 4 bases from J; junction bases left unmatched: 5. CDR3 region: CASSDTDRAYGYTF. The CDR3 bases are TGTGCCAGCAGTGACACCGACAGGGCCTATGGCTACACCTTC.

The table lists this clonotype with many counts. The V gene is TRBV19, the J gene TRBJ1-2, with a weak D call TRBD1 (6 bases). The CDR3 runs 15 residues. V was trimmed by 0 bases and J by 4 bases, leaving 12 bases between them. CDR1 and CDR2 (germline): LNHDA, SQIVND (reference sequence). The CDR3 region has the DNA TGTGCCAGTAGTATAGATCACAGGGAGTCCTATGGCTACACCTTC. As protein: CASSIDHRESYGYTF.

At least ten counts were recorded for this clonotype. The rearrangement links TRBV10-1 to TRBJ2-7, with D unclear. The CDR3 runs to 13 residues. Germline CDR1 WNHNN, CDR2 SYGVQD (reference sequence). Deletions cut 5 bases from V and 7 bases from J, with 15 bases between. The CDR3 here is CASSSYRWDEQYF. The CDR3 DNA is TGCGCCAGCAGTAGCTACCGATGGGATGAGCAGTACTTC.

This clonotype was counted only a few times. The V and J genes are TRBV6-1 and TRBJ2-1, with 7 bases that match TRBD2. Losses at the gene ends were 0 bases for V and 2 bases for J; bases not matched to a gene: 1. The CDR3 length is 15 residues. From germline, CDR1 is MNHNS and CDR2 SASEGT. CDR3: CASSEAGGPYNEQFF. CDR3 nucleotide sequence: TGTGCCAGCAGTGAAGCGGGAGGGCCCTACAATGAGCAGTTCTTC.

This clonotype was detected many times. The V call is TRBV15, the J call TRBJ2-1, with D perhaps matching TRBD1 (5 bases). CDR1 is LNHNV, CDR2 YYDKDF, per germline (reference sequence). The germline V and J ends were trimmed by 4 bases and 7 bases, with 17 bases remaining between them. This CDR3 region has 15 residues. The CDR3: CATSTIPGAGNEQFF. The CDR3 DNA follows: TGTGCCACCAGCACCATCCCGGGTGCAGGGAATGAGCAGTTCTTC.

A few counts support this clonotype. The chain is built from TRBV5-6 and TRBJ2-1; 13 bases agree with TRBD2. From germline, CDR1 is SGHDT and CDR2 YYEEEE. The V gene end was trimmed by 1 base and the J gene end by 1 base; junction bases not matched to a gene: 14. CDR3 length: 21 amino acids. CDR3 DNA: TGTGCCAGCAGCTTGACAGGGGGGACTAGCGGGAATCTGAGGTCCTACAATGAGCAGTTCTTC. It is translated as CASSLTGGTSGNLRSYNEQFF.

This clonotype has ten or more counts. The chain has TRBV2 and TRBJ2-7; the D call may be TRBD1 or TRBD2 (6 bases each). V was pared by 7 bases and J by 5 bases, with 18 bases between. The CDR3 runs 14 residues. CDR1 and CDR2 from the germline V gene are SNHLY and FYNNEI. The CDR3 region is CASNLLTGRNEQYF. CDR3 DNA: TGTGCCAGCAACCTACTTACAGGGAGGAACGAGCAGTACTTC.

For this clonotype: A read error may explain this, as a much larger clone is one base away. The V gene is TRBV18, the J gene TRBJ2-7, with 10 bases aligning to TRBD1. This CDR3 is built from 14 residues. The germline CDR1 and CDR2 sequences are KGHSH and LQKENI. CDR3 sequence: CVSSRPGQGHEQYF. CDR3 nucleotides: TGTGTCAGCTCACGACCGGGACAGGGGCACGAGCAGTACTTC.

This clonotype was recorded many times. For the CDR3, the DNA is TGTGCCAGCAGTCCTCGACTAGACAATGAGCAGTTCTTC. Encoded protein: CASSPRLDNEQFF. V is TRBV27 and J is TRBJ2-1, with D perhaps TRBD2 (6 bases). The ends were cut back, 5 bases at V and 5 bases at J, with 10 bases in the middle. Germline CDR1 and CDR2: MNHEY and SMNVEV (reference sequence). The CDR3 consists of 13 residues.

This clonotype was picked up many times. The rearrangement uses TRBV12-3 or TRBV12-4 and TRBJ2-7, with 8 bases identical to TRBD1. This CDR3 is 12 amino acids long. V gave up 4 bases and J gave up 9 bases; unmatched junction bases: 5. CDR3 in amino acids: CASSSDRASQYF. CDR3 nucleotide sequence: TGTGCCAGCAGTTCGGACAGGGCCTCGCAGTACTTC.

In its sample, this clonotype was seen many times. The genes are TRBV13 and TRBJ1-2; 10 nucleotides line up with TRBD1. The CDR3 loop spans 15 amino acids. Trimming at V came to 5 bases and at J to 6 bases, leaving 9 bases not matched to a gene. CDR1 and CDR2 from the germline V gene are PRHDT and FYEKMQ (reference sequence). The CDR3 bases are TGTGCCAGCAGCCCTTCAGGGACAGGGGTGGATGGCTACACCTTC. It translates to CASSPSGTGVDGYTF. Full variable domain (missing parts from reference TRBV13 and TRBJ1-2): AAGVIQSPRHLIKEKRETATLKCYPIPRHDTVYWYQQGPGQDPQFLISFYEKMQSDKGSIPDRFSAQQFSDYHSELNMSSLELGDSALYFCASSPSGTGVDGYTFGSGTRLTVV.

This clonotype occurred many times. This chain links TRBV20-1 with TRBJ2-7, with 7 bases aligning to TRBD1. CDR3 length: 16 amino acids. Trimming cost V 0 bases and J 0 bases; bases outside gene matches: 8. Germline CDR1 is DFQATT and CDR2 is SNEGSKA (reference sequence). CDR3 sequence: CSARDLTGEPSYEQYF. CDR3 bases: TGCAGTGCTAGAGATCTCACAGGGGAGCCCTCCTACGAGCAGTACTTC.

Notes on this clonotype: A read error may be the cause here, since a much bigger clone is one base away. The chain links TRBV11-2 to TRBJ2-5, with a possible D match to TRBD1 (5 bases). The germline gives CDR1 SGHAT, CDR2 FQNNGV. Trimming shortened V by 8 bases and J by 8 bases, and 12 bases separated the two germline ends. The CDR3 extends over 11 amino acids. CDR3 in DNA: TGTGCCAGCGGCCAGGGTGGAACCCAGTACTTC. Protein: CASGQGGTQYF.

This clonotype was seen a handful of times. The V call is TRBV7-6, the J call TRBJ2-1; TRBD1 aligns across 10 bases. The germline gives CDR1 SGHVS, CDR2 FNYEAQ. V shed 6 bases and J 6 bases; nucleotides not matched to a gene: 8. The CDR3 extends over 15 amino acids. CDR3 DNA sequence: TGTGCCAGCAGTTACCGGGACAGGGGTGGCAATGAGCAGTTCTTC. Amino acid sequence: CASSYRDRGGNEQFF.

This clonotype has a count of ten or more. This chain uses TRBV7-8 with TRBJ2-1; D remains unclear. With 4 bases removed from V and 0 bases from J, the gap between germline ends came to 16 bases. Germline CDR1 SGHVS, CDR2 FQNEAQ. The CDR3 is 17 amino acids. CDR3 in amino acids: CASSYRRPSSSYNEQFF. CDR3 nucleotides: TGTGCCAGCAGCTACCGTAGGCCTTCTAGCTCCTACAATGAGCAGTTCTTC.

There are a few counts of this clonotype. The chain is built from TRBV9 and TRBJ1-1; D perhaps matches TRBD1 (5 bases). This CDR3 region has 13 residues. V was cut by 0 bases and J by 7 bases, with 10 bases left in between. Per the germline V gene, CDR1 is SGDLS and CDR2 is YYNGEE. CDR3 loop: CASSVDGAYEAFF. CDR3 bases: TGTGCCAGCAGCGTAGACGGGGCCTATGAAGCTTTCTTT.

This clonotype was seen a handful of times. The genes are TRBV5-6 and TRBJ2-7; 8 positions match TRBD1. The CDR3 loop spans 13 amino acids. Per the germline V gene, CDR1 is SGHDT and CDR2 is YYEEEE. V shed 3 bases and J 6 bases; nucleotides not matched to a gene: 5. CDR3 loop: CASSSGTGREQYF. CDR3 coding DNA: TGTGCCAGCAGCTCGGGGACAGGCCGCGAGCAGTACTTC.

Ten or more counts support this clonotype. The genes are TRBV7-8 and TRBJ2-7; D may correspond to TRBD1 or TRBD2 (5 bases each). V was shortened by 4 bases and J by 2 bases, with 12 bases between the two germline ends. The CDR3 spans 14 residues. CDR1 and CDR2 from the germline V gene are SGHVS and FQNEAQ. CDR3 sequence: CASSSGPTAYEQYF. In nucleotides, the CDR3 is TGTGCCAGCAGCTCGGGACCTACGGCCTACGAGCAGTACTTC.

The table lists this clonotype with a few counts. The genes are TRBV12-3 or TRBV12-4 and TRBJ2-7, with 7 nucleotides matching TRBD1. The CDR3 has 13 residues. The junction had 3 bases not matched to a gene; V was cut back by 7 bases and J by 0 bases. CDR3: CASTRDSSYEQYF. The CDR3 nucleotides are TGTGCCAGCACCCGGGACAGCTCCTACGAGCAGTACTTC.

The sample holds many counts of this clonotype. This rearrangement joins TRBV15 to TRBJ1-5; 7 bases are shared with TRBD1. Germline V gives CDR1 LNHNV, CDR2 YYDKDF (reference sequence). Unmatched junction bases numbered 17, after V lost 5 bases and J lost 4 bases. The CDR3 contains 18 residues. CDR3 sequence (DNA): TGTGCCACCAGCGGGAGATACAGGGGCCCGGGGGTTAATCAGCCCCAGCATTTT. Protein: CATSGRYRGPGVNQPQHF.

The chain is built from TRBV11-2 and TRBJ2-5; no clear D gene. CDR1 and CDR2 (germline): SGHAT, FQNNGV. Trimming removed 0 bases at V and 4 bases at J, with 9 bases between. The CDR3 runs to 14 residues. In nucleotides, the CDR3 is TGTGCCAGCAGCTTAGACCACTTTTCAGAGACCCAGTACTTC. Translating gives CASSLDHFSETQYF.

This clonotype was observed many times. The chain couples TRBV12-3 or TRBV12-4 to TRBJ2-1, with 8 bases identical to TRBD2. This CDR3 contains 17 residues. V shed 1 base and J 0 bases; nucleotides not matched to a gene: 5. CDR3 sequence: CASSLGEAGGSYNEQFF. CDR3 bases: TGTGCCAGCAGTTTAGGTGAGGCGGGGGGCTCCTACAATGAGCAGTTCTTC.